The present T cell receptor beta chain was sequenced within a study of blood T cell repertoires in COVID-19. The CDR3 spans 16 residues. V was clipped by 0 bases and J by 1 base, with 12 bases between them. The germline CDR1 and CDR2 sequences are SGDLS and YYNGEE. Per the authors' pipeline: Estimation of nucleated cell counts relied on the amplification of reference gene primers. Clones were sequenced by immunoSEQ multiplex PCR, and TCRdb holds only the in-frame ones, with some missing. Clonal size and the V and J genes are those of that table, whereas D and trimming came from the DNA. The repertoire holds about 160,000 clones, 80% to 90% seen once, with roughly 7.1% in the top ten.

The origin of this receptor is a middle-aged man who had recovered from COVID-19. V and J are TRBV9 and TRBJ2-3; possibly TRBD2 for D (5 bases). Sequenced sample: peripheral blood. CDR3 nucleotides: TGTGCCAGCAGCGTAGCATGGGTGGGAGGCACAGATACGCAGTATTTT. Residues: CASSVAWVGGTDTQYF.